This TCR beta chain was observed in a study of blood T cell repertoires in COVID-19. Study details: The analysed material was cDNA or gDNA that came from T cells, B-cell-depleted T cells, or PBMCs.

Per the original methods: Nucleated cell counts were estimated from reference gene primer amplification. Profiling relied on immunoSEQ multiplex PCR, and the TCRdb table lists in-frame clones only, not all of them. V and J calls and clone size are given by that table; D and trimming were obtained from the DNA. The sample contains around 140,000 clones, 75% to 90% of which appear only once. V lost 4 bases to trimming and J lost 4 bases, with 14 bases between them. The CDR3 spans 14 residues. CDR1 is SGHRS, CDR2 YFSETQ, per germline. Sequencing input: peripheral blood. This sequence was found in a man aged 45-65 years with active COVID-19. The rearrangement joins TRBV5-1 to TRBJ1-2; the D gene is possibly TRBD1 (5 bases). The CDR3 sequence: CASSQEGAGYGYTF. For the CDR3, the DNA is TGCGCCAGCAGCCAGGAAGGGGCTGGCTATGGCTACACCTTC.